The 20 T cell receptor beta chains given below trace back to one sample, sequenced in a study of CD8+ T cells in alopecia areata. In each case, RNA was isolated and then reverse transcribed into cDNA as the sequencing template. The data were produced by immunoSEQ multiplex PCR, yet TCRdb's version contains in-frame clones alone and is incomplete. Of about 100,000 clones in the sample, around 60% were seen once. Treatment described: oral pan-JAK inhibitor, 5-10 mg twice daily. Sequences were derived from CD8+ T cells sorted from blood, sampled at approximately week 60, from a patient treated with tofacitinib. These receptors were taken from a human donor with alopecia areata.

This clone showed up just a few times. The rearrangement joins TRBV5-1 to TRBJ2-7; 7 positions agree with TRBD1. V shed 4 bases, J shed 3 bases, and the junction held 7 bases outside the gene matches. The CDR3 is 14 residues long. Germline V gene data show CDR1 as SGHRS and CDR2 as YFSETQ. This CDR3 is CASSLQGFLYEQYF. The CDR3 coding sequence is TGCGCCAGCAGCCTACAGGGGTTCCTCTACGAGCAGTACTTC.

The rearrangement uses TRBV6-6 and TRBJ1-2; the D gene is possibly TRBD1 (6 bases). The CDR3 length is 13 residues. V was clipped by 7 bases and J by 8 bases, with 17 bases between them. Per the germline V gene, CDR1 is MNHNY and CDR2 is SVGAGI (reference sequence). CDR3 nucleotide sequence: TGTGCCAGCACGGGTGGGGGCGGTCTGGGCTACACCTTC. Translated, it gives CASTGGGGLGYTF.

The chain carries TRBV30 and TRBJ1-4; D is unclear. The V gene lost 1 base and the J gene lost 5 bases, with 5 bases spanning the gap. Germline assignment: CDR1 GTSNPN and CDR2 SVGIG (reference sequence). The CDR3 loop spans 12 amino acids. The CDR3 spells CAWSDPNEKLFF. Written as DNA, the CDR3 is TGTGCCTGGAGTGACCCAAATGAAAAACTGTTTTTT.

This rearrangement joins TRBV30 to TRBJ2-1; 7 nucleotides match TRBD1. The CDR3 is made up of 12 amino acids. Germline trimming cut 1 base from V and 7 bases from J; bases unmatched to any gene: 1. CDR1 GTSNPN and CDR2 SVGIG come from the germline V gene (reference sequence). CDR3 in amino acids: CAWSADRNEQFF. Here the CDR3 DNA reads TGTGCCTGGAGTGCGGACAGGAATGAGCAGTTCTTC.

The gene calls are TRBV12-5 and TRBJ1-2; the D is unclear. The CDR3 extends over 16 amino acids. Trimming took off 3 bases at V and 3 bases at J, with 17 bases between the two ends. Germline V gene lookup returns CDR1 LGHNT and CDR2 FRNRAP. The CDR3 bases are TGTGCTAGTGGTTTTGGGCTGGAGGTTAAGGACTATGGCTACACCTTC. Translated, it gives CASGFGLEVKDYGYTF. The full variable domain, rest sourced from reference TRBV12-5 and TRBJ1-2, is DARVTQTPRHKVTEMGQEVTMRCQPILGHNTVFWYRQTMMQGLELLAYFRNRAPLDDSGMPKDRFSAEMPDATLATLKIQPSEPRDSAVYFCASGFGLEVKDYGYTFGSGTRLTVV.

There are a few counts of this clone. The chain uses TRBV5-1 and TRBJ1-6, with 11 nucleotides matching TRBD1. Germline lookup yields CDR1 SGHRS and CDR2 YFSETQ. Trimming cost V 4 bases and J 10 bases; bases outside gene matches: 7. CDR3 length: 15 residues. As DNA, the CDR3 is TGCGCCAGCAGCACGGACAGGGGGCTCTACTCACCCCTCCACTTT. Protein sequence: CASSTDRGLYSPLHF. Variable domain in full (rest from reference TRBV5-1 and TRBJ1-6): KAGVTQTPRYLIKTRGQQVTLSCSPISGHRSVSWYQQTPGQGLQFLFEYFSETQRNKGNFPGRFSGRQFSNSRSEMNVSTLELGDSALYLCASSTDRGLYSPLHFGNGTRLTVT.

The V gene is TRBV5-6, the J gene TRBJ2-5, with D perhaps TRBD1 (6 bases). This CDR3 comprises 14 residues. The V end was cut by 5 bases, the J end by 3 bases, with 14 bases between. Germline values: CDR1 SGHDT, CDR2 YYEEEE. The DNA for the CDR3 is TGTGCCAGCAGGCCCGAACCAGGGGAAGAGACCCAGTACTTC. As protein: CASRPEPGEETQYF.

This clone was recorded only once. This chain connects TRBV6-5 to TRBJ1-1; D is uncertain. Per the germline V gene, CDR1 is MNHEY and CDR2 is SVGAGI. This CDR3 spans 13 amino acids. Deletions cut 0 bases from V and 8 bases from J, with 10 bases between. CDR3: CASSYSSGKEAFF. DNA of the CDR3: TGTGCCAGCAGTTACTCGAGCGGGAAAGAAGCTTTCTTT.

This chain links TRBV30 with TRBJ1-4; TRBD1 agrees at 7 bases. The germline CDR1 and CDR2 sequences are GTSNPN and SVGIG (reference sequence). The length of the CDR3 is 13 residues. The V segment lost 6 bases and the J segment 7 bases; nucleotides outside the gene matches: 8. CDR3 sequence reads: CACPDRASEKLFF. The CDR3 DNA reads TGTGCCTGTCCCGACAGGGCGAGTGAAAAACTGTTTTTT.

The rearrangement uses TRBV5-4 and TRBJ2-2; D not resolved. V lost 2 bases and J lost 5, with 4 bases in between. Per germline, CDR1 SGHNT and CDR2 YYREEE (reference sequence). This CDR3 has 12 amino acids. The CDR3 DNA sequence: TGTGCCAGCAGCTTTAATACCGGGGAGCTGTTTTTT. This codes for CASSFNTGELFF.

The V gene is TRBV19, the J gene TRBJ2-1, with TRBD1 identical over 11 bases. In germline, CDR1 is LNHDA, CDR2 SQIVND (reference sequence). The CDR3 contains 15 residues. V dropped 5 bases and J dropped 2; count of bases not matched to a gene: 2. The CDR3 region has the DNA TGTGCCAGTAGTCGGGACAGGGGGGCCTACAATGAGCAGTTCTTC. Translation gives CASSRDRGAYNEQFF.

The genes are TRBV7-9 and TRBJ1-5; D is unclear. Germline values: CDR1 SEHNR, CDR2 FQNEAQ (reference sequence). V lost 5 bases, J lost 5 bases, and 7 bases lay in between. The CDR3 length is 12 residues. DNA for the CDR3: TGTGCCAGCAGCCAAGAGGATCAGCCCCAGCATTTT. Residues: CASSQEDQPQHF.

This rearrangement joins TRBV7-9 to TRBJ2-4; 7 positions match TRBD2. The CDR3 totals 16 residues. V lost 5 bases and J lost 1; bases outside the gene matches: 8. Germline V gene lookup returns CDR1 SEHNR and CDR2 FQNEAQ (reference sequence). This CDR3 reads CASSQSGEEAKNIQYF. CDR3 bases: TGTGCCAGCAGCCAAAGCGGGGAGGAGGCCAAAAACATTCAGTACTTC.

The chain joins TRBV13 to TRBJ1-1; D is unresolved. From germline, CDR1 is PRHDT and CDR2 FYEKMQ (reference sequence). CDR3 length: 14 residues. Trimming stripped 2 bases from V and 6 bases from J, with 13 bases between. CDR3 loop: CASSLTATGPEAFF. The CDR3 bases are TGTGCCAGCAGCTTAACGGCTACTGGCCCTGAAGCTTTCTTT.

This chain links TRBV7-6 with TRBJ2-2; TRBD2 matches 11 bases. V gave up 6 bases and J gave up 0 bases; unmatched junction bases: 6. The V gene's germline CDR1 is SGHVS and CDR2 FNYEAQ. The CDR3 is made up of 17 amino acids. This CDR3 reads CASSQTSGETNTGELFF. DNA of the CDR3: TGTGCCAGCAGTCAGACTAGCGGGGAGACGAACACCGGGGAGCTGTTTTTT. Using reference TRBV7-6 and TRBJ2-2 for the parts outside the CDR3, the full variable domain is GAGVSQSPRYKVTKRGQDVALRCDPISGHVSLYWYRQALGQGPEFLTYFNYEAQQDKSGLPNDRFSAERPEGSISTLTIQRTEQRDSAMYRCASSQTSGETNTGELFFGEGSRLTVL.

The chain has TRBV13 and TRBJ1-1; TRBD1 is a possible D gene (5 bases). CDR3 size: 13 residues. Trimming stripped 5 bases from V and 6 bases from J, with 13 bases between. Germline CDR1 and CDR2: PRHDT and FYEKMQ (reference sequence). The CDR3 protein is CASSPRGVAEAFF. The CDR3 coding sequence is TGTGCCAGCAGCCCTAGGGGTGTGGCTGAAGCTTTCTTT.

This clone was found once. The gene calls are TRBV6-6 and TRBJ1-3; tentatively, D is TRBD1 (5 bases). Germline values: CDR1 MNHNY, CDR2 SVGAGI (reference sequence). Trimming left V 6 bases short and J 3 bases short, with 9 bases between. The CDR3 spans 13 residues. The CDR3 bases are TGTGCCAGCAGCAAGGGGTATGGAAACACCATATATTTT. This codes for CASSKGYGNTIYF.

The rearrangement links TRBV4-1 to TRBJ2-1; no clear D gene. The CDR3 is 14 amino acids. CDR1 and CDR2 (germline): MGHRA, YSYEKL. Trimming cost V 0 bases and J 0 bases, with 3 bases left between them. The CDR3 bases are TGCGCCAGCAGCCAAGAGGGCTCCTACAATGAGCAGTTCTTC. Its translation is CASSQEGSYNEQFF.

This clone has a handful of counts. This chain connects TRBV13 to TRBJ1-2; D gene ambiguous. Germline CDR1 PRHDT, CDR2 FYEKMQ (reference sequence). The CDR3 runs to 12 residues. The ends were cut back, 0 bases at V and 6 bases at J, with 5 bases in the middle. The CDR3 loop reads CASSLGGNGYTF. The CDR3 nucleotides read TGTGCCAGCAGCTTAGGGGGCAATGGCTACACCTTC.

V gene TRBV13 combines with J gene TRBJ1-2; the D is unclear. Trimming shortened V by 4 bases and J by 8 bases, and 11 bases separated the two germline ends. The germline V gene encodes CDR1 PRHDT and CDR2 FYEKMQ (reference sequence). This CDR3 contains 12 residues. In DNA form, the CDR3 reads TGTGCCAGCAGCTCGGGTCAGGAGGGCTACACCTTC. It is translated as CASSSGQEGYTF.